The rows below give T cell receptor beta chains drawn from one sample of a study of blood T cell repertoires in COVID-19. Sequenced by immunoSEQ multiplex PCR; TCRdb stores in-frame clones only, minus some. Of about 140,000 clones detected, about 82% appear once; the ten largest clones hold approximately 8.2%. What was sequenced was peripheral blood. The receptors derive from a woman aged 55 to 70 with acute or convalescent COVID-19. Both conserved end residues are part of each CDR3. The D gene is left open where the match is weak. Size tells how often a clone was seen (once, few, many) or the class of an expanded clone, and some rows leave it out.

D gene	clone size	V gene	J gene	CDR3 DNA	CDR3 protein
TRBD1	.	TRBV7-9	TRBJ2-7	TGTGCCAGCAGCTGGACAGGGGGTGGGTACGAGCAGTACTTC	CASSWTGGGYEQYF
TRBD2	once	TRBV6-5	TRBJ2-1	TGTGCCAGCAGTCGCGTAGGACTAGCGAGGAATGAGCAGTTCTTC	CASSRVGLARNEQFF
.	.	TRBV6-2/TRBV6-3	TRBJ1-5	TGTGCCAGCAGCCTAACTGACACTGTCTATAGCAATCAGCCCCAGCATTTT	CASSLTDTVYSNQPQHF
.	.	TRBV3-1/TRBV3-2	TRBJ2-6	TGTGCCAGCAGCCTCACTACAGGGTTGGCTGGGGCCAACGTCCTGACTTTC	CASSLTTGLAGANVLTF
TRBD1	.	TRBV27	TRBJ1-2	TGTGCCAGCAGTTCCGGACAGGGCTATGGCTACACCTTC	CASSSGQGYGYTF
TRBD2	few	TRBV12-5	TRBJ2-5	TGTGCTAGTGGTACCGGGACTAGCGGGGGAGGAGAGACCCAGTACTTC	CASGTGTSGGGETQYF
TRBD2	once	TRBV4-2	TRBJ2-2	TGTGCCAGCAGCCAAACCGGGACTAGGGGCTACGGGGAGCTGTTTTTT	CASSQTGTRGYGELFF
.	.	TRBV2	TRBJ1-2	TGTGCCAGCAGGATGGCGGGGGGGCTCTATGGCTACACCTTC	CASRMAGGLYGYTF
TRBD1	.	TRBV28	TRBJ1-5	TGTGCCAGCAGTTTAGGGTCTCTAGGACAGGCTGATAGCAATCAGCCCCAGCATTTT	CASSLGSLGQADSNQPQHF
.	.	TRBV9	TRBJ1-2	TGTGCCAGCAGCGTAGAGGGTCAGGGATCGTATGGCTACACCTTC	CASSVEGQGSYGYTF
.	.	TRBV29-1	TRBJ2-1	TGCAGCGTCGAAAACAGGGTTGGTAATGAGCAGTTCTTC	CSVENRVGNEQFF
TRBD2	.	TRBV7-9	TRBJ2-7	TGTGCCAGCAGCTTAAGCCTAGCGGACTCCTACGAGCAGTACTTC	CASSLSLADSYEQYF
.	.	TRBV4-2	TRBJ1-4	TGTGCCAGCAGCCAAGAGGGGGGGCGGTCTAATGAAAAACTGTTTTTT	CASSQEGGRSNEKLFF
TRBD2	.	TRBV12-5	TRBJ2-2	TGTGCTAGTGGTTTGGTATTAGCGGGTACAACCGGGGAGCTGTTTTTT	CASGLVLAGTTGELFF
.	.	TRBV19	TRBJ2-2	TGTGCCAGTAGTATTGCGGGGCAGTTTTTGGGCACCGGGGAGCTGTTTTTT	CASSIAGQFLGTGELFF
TRBD2	.	TRBV18	TRBJ2-7	TGTGCCAGCTCACCCCAAACTAGCGGGGGGGCCTACGAGCAGTACTTC	CASSPQTSGGAYEQYF
.	.	TRBV19	TRBJ2-7	TGTGCCAGTAGTATAAGAAGCCGAGCTACCTACGAGCAGTACTTC	CASSIRSRATYEQYF
TRBD2	.	TRBV24-1	TRBJ2-2	TGTGCCACCAGTGATTTAACGGGACTAGCTGGGGGAACCGGGGAGCTGTTTTTT	CATSDLTGLAGGTGELFF
.	.	TRBV6-6	TRBJ2-1	TGTGCCACCCGCATCAATAGCTTAAAGAGCGATGAGCAGTTCTTC	CATRINSLKSDEQFF
TRBD2	few	TRBV28	TRBJ2-1	TGTGCCAGCAGTTCTCCGGGACTAGCGGTTTACAATGAGCAGTTCTTC	CASSSPGLAVYNEQFF
TRBD1	.	TRBV29-1	TRBJ1-2	TGCAGCGTTGAAACGATGACAGGGGAGGGCTACACCTTC	CSVETMTGEGYTF
.	.	TRBV19	TRBJ1-2	TGTGCCAGTACCCCATATACGGGGGGATTAACCTTCTATGGCTACACCTTC	CASTPYTGGLTFYGYTF
TRBD2	.	TRBV6-2/TRBV6-3	TRBJ2-1	TGTGCCAGCAGTTCCGGGACTAGGGGGTTCTTC	CASSSGTRGFF
.	.	TRBV18	TRBJ1-2	TGTGCCAGCTCACCAGAACAGGGACCAGCTAACTATGGCTACACCTTC	CASSPEQGPANYGYTF
.	.	TRBV11-3	TRBJ1-2	TGTGCCAGCAGCCGCCAGACATTCGGCTACACCTTC	CASSRQTFGYTF
TRBD1	.	TRBV30	TRBJ1-5	TGTGCCTGGAGTGCCGACAGGGGGTGGAATCAGCCCCAGCATTTT	CAWSADRGWNQPQHF
TRBD1	.	TRBV28	TRBJ1-5	TGTGCCAGCAGTCAAAAGGACAGGCTGTTCCCCCAGCATTTT	CASSQKDRLFPQHF
.	once	TRBV14	TRBJ2-1	TGTGCCAGCAGCGATTCGCGGCGGGGCCTTTTCAATGAGCAGTTCTTC	CASSDSRRGLFNEQFF
.	once	TRBV11-3	TRBJ2-1	TGTGCCAGCAGCTTAAGCCCGAGAAAGCAGTTCTTC	CASSLSPRKQFF
TRBD1	few	TRBV25-1	TRBJ1-6	TGTGCCAGCAGTGGGACAGGGGGCAATTCACCCCTCCACTTT	CASSGTGGNSPLHF